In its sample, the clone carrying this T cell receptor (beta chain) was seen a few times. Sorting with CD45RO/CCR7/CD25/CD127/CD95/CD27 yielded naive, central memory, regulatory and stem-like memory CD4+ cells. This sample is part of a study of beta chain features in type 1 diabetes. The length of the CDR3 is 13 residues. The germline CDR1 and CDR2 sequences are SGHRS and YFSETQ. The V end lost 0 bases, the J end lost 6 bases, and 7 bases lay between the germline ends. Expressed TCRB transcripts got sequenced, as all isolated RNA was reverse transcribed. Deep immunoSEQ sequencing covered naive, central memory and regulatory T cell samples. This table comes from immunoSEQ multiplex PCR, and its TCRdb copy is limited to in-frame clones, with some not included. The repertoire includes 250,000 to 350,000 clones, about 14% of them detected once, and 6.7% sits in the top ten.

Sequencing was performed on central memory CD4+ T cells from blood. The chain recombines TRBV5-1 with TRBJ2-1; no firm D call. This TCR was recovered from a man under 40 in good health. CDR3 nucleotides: TGCGCCAGCAGCTTGGCCGGTCTCAATGAGCAGTTCTTC. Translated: CASSLAGLNEQFF. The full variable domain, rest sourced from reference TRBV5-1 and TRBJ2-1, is KAGVTQTPRYLIKTRGQQVTLSCSPISGHRSVSWYQQTPGQGLQFLFEYFSETQRNKGNFPGRFSGRQFSNSRSEMNVSTLELGDSALYLCASSLAGLNEQFFGPGTRLTVL.